A selection of T cell receptor beta chains follows, all from one sample in a study of blood T cells in healthy people across ages. TCRdb called the 5' RACE reads again in MiXCR, with one record for every CDR3 protein. The table records a few hundred thousand distinct CDR3 sequences, 50% to 60% of them present only once. Sequenced: blood. All receptors come from a man aged 55 to 69 in good health. CDR3s include the opening cysteine and the closing phenylalanine or tryptophan. A D gene is named only where the DNA matches it firmly. Part of the rows lack a size; the others show once, few, many or a class for expanded clones.

d_call: TRBD2
v_call: TRBV11-3
clone_size: NA
j_call: TRBJ2-3
cdr3_aa: CVRSRGVPTDTQYF
cdr3_nt: TGTGTCAGATCGCGGGGGGTCCCCACAGATACGCAGTATTTT

d_call: TRBD1
v_call: TRBV10-3
clone_size: NA
j_call: TRBJ2-2
cdr3_aa: CAISDKGAPTGELFF
cdr3_nt: TGTGCCATCAGTGACAAGGGGGCGCCGACCGGGGAGCTGTTTTTT

d_call: NA
v_call: TRBV7-9
clone_size: NA
j_call: TRBJ2-5
cdr3_aa: CASSLGTIRQETQYF
cdr3_nt: TGTGCCAGCAGCCTAGGGACAATACGCCAAGAGACCCAGTACTTC

d_call: TRBD1
v_call: TRBV6-6
clone_size: many
j_call: TRBJ2-7
cdr3_aa: CASSPGDRGYYEQYF
cdr3_nt: TGTGCCAGCAGTCCGGGGGACAGGGGCTACTACGAGCAGTACTTC

d_call: NA
v_call: TRBV29-1
clone_size: NA
j_call: TRBJ2-1
cdr3_aa: CSVAGTASQGGYNEQFF
cdr3_nt: TGCAGCGTTGCGGGGACAGCAAGTCAGGGGGGCTACAATGAGCAGTTCTTC

d_call: NA
v_call: TRBV12-3/TRBV12-4
clone_size: few
j_call: TRBJ2-5
cdr3_aa: CATALKRAETQYF
cdr3_nt: TGTGCCACAGCTCTTAAGCGGGCAGAGACCCAGTACTTC

d_call: TRBD2
v_call: TRBV28
clone_size: NA
j_call: TRBJ2-1
cdr3_aa: CASRLSGGPHNEQFF
cdr3_nt: TGTGCCAGCAGACTTAGCGGGGGACCCCACAATGAGCAGTTCTTC

d_call: NA
v_call: TRBV25-1
clone_size: NA
j_call: TRBJ2-3
cdr3_aa: CASSERGEERWREDTQYF
cdr3_nt: TGTGCCAGCAGTGAAAGGGGGGAGGAGCGATGGCGGGAAGATACGCAGTATTTT

d_call: NA
v_call: TRBV7-8
clone_size: few
j_call: TRBJ1-2
cdr3_aa: CASSPTVNYGYTF
cdr3_nt: TGTGCCAGCAGCCCCACTGTAAACTATGGCTACACCTTC

d_call: NA
v_call: TRBV7-9
clone_size: NA
j_call: TRBJ1-4
cdr3_aa: CASTGGDPGEKLFF
cdr3_nt: TGTGCCAGCACCGGAGGGGACCCTGGGGAAAAACTGTTTTTT

d_call: NA
v_call: TRBV20-1
clone_size: few
j_call: TRBJ2-3
cdr3_aa: CSADGADTQYF
cdr3_nt: TGCAGTGCTGATGGGGCAGATACGCAGTATTTT

d_call: NA
v_call: TRBV6-1
clone_size: once
j_call: TRBJ1-5
cdr3_aa: CASSQQGLGKQPQHF
cdr3_nt: TGTGCCAGCAGTCAACAGGGTTTGGGCAAGCAGCCCCAGCATTTT